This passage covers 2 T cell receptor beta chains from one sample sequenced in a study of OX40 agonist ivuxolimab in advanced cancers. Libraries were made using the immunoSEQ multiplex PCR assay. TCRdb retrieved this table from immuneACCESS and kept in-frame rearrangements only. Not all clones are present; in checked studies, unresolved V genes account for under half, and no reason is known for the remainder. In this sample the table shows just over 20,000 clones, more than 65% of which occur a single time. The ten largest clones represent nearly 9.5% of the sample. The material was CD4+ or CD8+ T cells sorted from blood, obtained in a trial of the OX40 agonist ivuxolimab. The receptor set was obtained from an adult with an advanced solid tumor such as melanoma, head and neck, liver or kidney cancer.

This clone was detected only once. The CDR3 reads CASSSGTLYNEQFF. In DNA, the CDR3 is TGCGCCAGCAGCTCGGGGACACTCTACAATGAGCAGTTCTTC. The chain has TRBV5-1 and TRBJ2-1, with a tentative D call TRBD1 (6 bases). Germline V CDR1 and CDR2: SGHRS, YFSETQ. CDR3 size: 14 residues. The germline V and J ends were trimmed by 3 bases and 3 bases, with 10 bases remaining between them. The full variable domain, completed using reference TRBV5-1 and TRBJ2-1, is KAGVTQTPRYLIKTRGQQVTLSCSPISGHRSVSWYQQTPGQGLQFLFEYFSETQRNKGNFPGRFSGRQFSNSRSEMNVSTLELGDSALYLCASSSGTLYNEQFFGPGTRLTVL.

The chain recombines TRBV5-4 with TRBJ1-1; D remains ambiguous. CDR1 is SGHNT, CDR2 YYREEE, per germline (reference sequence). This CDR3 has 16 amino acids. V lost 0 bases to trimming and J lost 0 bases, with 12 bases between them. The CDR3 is CASSLALGLMNTEAFF. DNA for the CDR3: TGTGCCAGCAGCTTGGCTTTAGGGCTCATGAACACTGAAGCTTTCTTT.